This passage covers 20 T cell receptor beta chains from one sample sequenced in a study of identical twins. TCRdb fed the 5' RACE reads into MiXCR, producing one record per CDR3 protein. The sample records about 890,000 distinct CDR3 sequences, approximately 13% being singletons. The same data also went into a second study, on yellow fever vaccine responses in identical twins.

Material for sequencing was PBMCs. The receptors come from a young woman in good health.

This clonotype has just a few counts. The rearrangement links TRBV21-1 to TRBJ1-5. TRBV21-1 constitutes a pseudogene. The CDR3 is 14 amino acids. The CDR3 DNA sequence: TGTGCCAGCAGCAAAAACAGACCCAATCAGCCCCAGCATTTT. It codes for CASSKNRPNQPQHF.

This chain uses TRBV29-1 with TRBJ2-1; perhaps TRBD1 as D (5 bases). CDR1 is SQVTM and CDR2 is ANQGSEA in the germline V gene. V lost 1 base, J lost 8 bases, and 12 bases lay in between. CDR3 length: 13 residues. The CDR3 reads CSVEAPSRDEQFF. Written as DNA, the CDR3 is TGCAGCGTTGAAGCTCCCTCCAGGGATGAGCAGTTCTTC.

A few counts support this clonotype. This sequence joins TRBV7-2 and TRBJ2-1, with D tentatively TRBD2 (7 bases). CDR3 length: 17 amino acids. Germline V lookup: CDR1 SGHTA, CDR2 FQGNSA. V shed 0 bases and J shed 0 bases, with 12 bases lying between them. CDR3 region: CASSLAEGGSSYNEQFF. CDR3 in DNA: TGTGCCAGCAGCTTAGCTGAGGGGGGGAGCTCCTACAATGAGCAGTTCTTC.

The gene calls are TRBV7-2 and TRBJ2-7, with 10 bases identical to TRBD1. CDR1 and CDR2 from the germline V gene are SGHTA and FQGNSA. Unmatched junction bases numbered 8, after V lost 5 bases and J lost 1 base. CDR3 length equals 16 residues. The CDR3 bases are TGTGCCAGCAGCCAGCCCAGGACAGGGGGTTCCTACGAGCAGTACGTC. The encoded protein is CASSQPRTGGSYEQYV.

This chain joins TRBV7-8 and TRBJ2-1, with 13 bases that match TRBD2. In germline, CDR1 is SGHVS, CDR2 FQNEAQ. With 2 bases clipped from V and 0 bases from J, the junction kept 7 bases outside the gene matches. The CDR3 runs 19 residues. CDR3 sequence: CASSLRTSGRGISYNEQFF. CDR3 bases: TGTGCCAGCAGCTTACGGACTAGCGGGAGAGGTATCTCCTACAATGAGCAGTTCTTC.

This clonotype showed up just a few times. This chain connects TRBV28 to TRBJ1-4; no clear D. The CDR3 has 17 amino acids. Looked up from germline, CDR1 is MDHEN and CDR2 is SYDVKM. The V end was cut by 5 bases, the J end by 3 bases, with 19 bases between. CDR3 in DNA: TGTGCCAGCAGTCCTCCTTTCCTGGAAATAGCTAATGAAAAACTGTTTTTT. This encodes CASSPPFLEIANEKLFF.

The sample holds a few counts of this clonotype. CDR3 amino acids: CASSMSEFNYGYTF. The CDR3 coding sequence is TGTGCCAGCAGCATGAGCGAGTTTAACTATGGCTACACCTTC. V gene TRBV7-9 combines with J gene TRBJ1-2; the D is unclear. Per the germline V gene, CDR1 is SEHNR and CDR2 is FQNEAQ (reference sequence). With 5 bases removed from V and 1 base from J, the gap between germline ends came to 11 bases. The CDR3 length is 14 residues.

The chain carries TRBV11-1 and TRBJ2-4, with 8 bases that match TRBD1. With V trimmed by 2 bases and J by 15 bases, 15 bases remained unmatched. CDR1 is SGHAT and CDR2 is FQDESV in the germline V gene (reference sequence). This CDR3 has 15 residues. The CDR3 reads CASSLSVGTGFESYF. The CDR3 DNA sequence: TGTGCCAGCAGCTTATCGGTCGGGACAGGCTTCGAGTCGTACTTC. Filled out from reference TRBV11-1 and TRBJ2-4, the complete variable domain reads EAEVAQSPRYKITEKSQAVAFWCDPISGHATLYWYRQILGQGPELLVQFQDESVVDDSQLPKDRFSAERLKGVDSTLKIQPAELGDSAMYLCASSLSVGTGFESYFGAGTRLSVL.

The chain employs TRBV29-1 and TRBJ2-7; D may be TRBD1 (6 bases). The CDR3 consists of 12 residues. The V gene lost 5 bases and the J gene lost 0 bases, with 8 bases spanning the gap. Germline-derived CDR1 and CDR2 are SQVTM and ANQGSEA. CDR3 region: CSVSDSSYEQYF. CDR3 sequence (DNA): TGCAGCGTTTCGGACAGCTCCTACGAGCAGTACTTC.

The table lists this clonotype with many counts. In DNA form, the CDR3 reads TGCGCCAGCAGCTTGGAAGGTCACACCTACAATGAGCAGTTCTTC. Its translation: CASSLEGHTYNEQFF. V gene TRBV5-1 combines with J gene TRBJ2-1; D is undetermined. Deletions cut 0 bases from V and 2 bases from J, with 9 bases between. The CDR3 has 15 amino acids. Germline assignment: CDR1 SGHRS and CDR2 YFSETQ.

This clonotype has only a few counts. The CDR3 sequence: CASSLGNGRSNYGYTF. The CDR3 coding sequence is TGTGCCAGCAGCTTAGGGAACGGGAGAAGTAACTATGGCTACACCTTC. This chain connects TRBV11-2 to TRBJ1-2; no definite D call. Trimming took 1 base from V and 1 from J, leaving 13 bases between them. CDR1 and CDR2 (germline): SGHAT, FQNNGV. This CDR3 contains 16 residues. Filled out from reference TRBV11-2 and TRBJ1-2, the complete variable domain reads EAGVAQSPRYKIIEKRQSVAFWCNPISGHATLYWYQQILGQGPKLLIQFQNNGVVDDSQLPKDRFSAERLKGVDSTLKIQPAKLEDSAVYLCASSLGNGRSNYGYTFGSGTRLTVV.

The chain couples TRBV10-3 to TRBJ2-3; 9 nucleotides align to TRBD1. Germline-derived CDR1 and CDR2 are ENHRY and SYGVKD. V gave up 8 bases and J gave up 9 bases; unmatched junction bases: 9. The CDR3 runs 13 residues. The DNA for the CDR3 is TGTGCCATCGCTGCAGAACAGGGGGCGACGCAGTATTTT. It specifies CAIAAEQGATQYF.

This clonotype was observed a handful of times. The V call is TRBV9, the J call TRBJ1-1, with TRBD1 matching over 8 bases. CDR1 and CDR2 from the germline V gene are SGDLS and YYNGEE. The CDR3 has 14 amino acids. J lost 7 bases, V lost 3 bases, and 8 bases had no gene match. The DNA of the CDR3 is TGTGCCAGCAGCGCGCAGGGGGCAATCGGTGAAGCTTTCTTT. Protein product: CASSAQGAIGEAFF. The variable domain in full, completed from reference TRBV9 and TRBJ1-1, reads DSGVTQTPKHLITATGQRVTLRCSPRSGDLSVYWYQQSLDQGLQFLIQYYNGEERAKGNILERFSAQQFPDLHSELNLSSLELGDSALYFCASSAQGAIGEAFFGQGTRLTVV.

This clonotype has ten or more counts. CDR3 bases: TGTGCCAGCAGCCCAGTAGGGGGCCAGCGGACTGAAGCTTTCTTT. Translating gives CASSPVGGQRTEAFF. The J gene is TRBJ1-1, the V gene TRBV3-1; 7 bases are a match to TRBD1. Germline values: CDR1 LGHDT, CDR2 YNNKEL (reference sequence). After removal of 4 bases from V and 5 bases from J, the junction contained 10 bases not matched to a gene. The CDR3 totals 15 residues.

The gene calls are TRBV12-3 or TRBV12-4 and TRBJ2-5; TRBD1 is a possible D gene (6 bases). There are 12 residues in the CDR3. Trimming stripped 8 bases from V and 5 bases from J, with 12 bases between. The DNA of the CDR3 is TGTGCCAGCCAGGGGTGGGGGGAGACCCAGTACTTC. Encoded protein: CASQGWGETQYF.

The J gene is TRBJ2-1, the V gene TRBV5-1; D ambiguous. CDR1 SGHRS and CDR2 YFSETQ come from the germline V gene. V was pared by 3 bases and J by 7 bases, with 23 bases between. There are 17 residues in the CDR3. CDR3 DNA: TGCGCCAGCAGCTATACCCAACGAGTGGCGGTGACAAATGAGCAGTTCTTC. Its protein is CASSYTQRVAVTNEQFF.

This clonotype showed up many times. The rearrangement joins TRBV6-1 to TRBJ2-7; D uncertain. Germline CDR1 and CDR2: MNHNS and SASEGT. Trimming cost V 2 bases and J 0 bases, with 8 bases left between them. The CDR3 runs 14 residues. The CDR3 here is CASSEIDGSYEQYF. CDR3 coding DNA: TGTGCCAGCAGTGAAATTGACGGCTCCTACGAGCAGTACTTC.

V is TRBV5-1 and J is TRBJ2-1, with a weak D call TRBD2 (6 bases). This CDR3 region has 17 residues. Germline assignment: CDR1 SGHRS and CDR2 YFSETQ. V was shortened by 0 bases and J by 0 bases, with 13 bases between the two germline ends. CDR3 in DNA: TGCGCCAGCAGCTTGGTGGCTATCGGGGGCTCCTACAATGAGCAGTTCTTC. As protein: CASSLVAIGGSYNEQFF.

This clonotype was detected a few times. The chain joins TRBV7-9 to TRBJ2-2; D might be TRBD1 (6 bases). The CDR3 covers 15 residues. Germline V lookup: CDR1 SEHNR, CDR2 FQNEAQ (reference sequence). Between the trimmed V and J ends, which lost 5 bases and 1 base, there was a span of 11 bases. CDR3 nucleotide sequence: TGTGCCAGCAGCCATGACAGGAAGAACACCGGGGAGCTGTTTTTT. Translated: CASSHDRKNTGELFF.

The sample holds one count of this clonotype. The chain recombines TRBV5-6 with TRBJ2-7, with 8 bases aligning to TRBD2. This CDR3 region has 14 residues. Trimming cost V 2 bases and J 6 bases; bases outside gene matches: 7. Per the germline V gene, CDR1 is SGHDT and CDR2 is YYEEEE. This CDR3 is CASSFGTSGSEQYF. For the CDR3, the DNA is TGTGCCAGCAGCTTTGGGACTAGTGGAAGCGAGCAGTACTTC.